The sequence of this TCR beta chain was determined in a study of control samples from healthy donors and cancer patients. TCRdb keeps only in-frame clones here, not all; method: immunoSEQ multiplex PCR. In the table there are 150,000 or so clones, around nine tenths of which are singletons. The V gene end was trimmed by 0 bases and the J gene end by 1 base; junction bases not matched to a gene: 2. From germline, CDR1 is LGHNT and CDR2 FRNRAP. This CDR3 is 15 amino acids long. The sequenced material came from blood. The TCR comes from a woman in her thirties in good health. V usage is TRBV12-5 and J usage is TRBJ2-5; TRBD1 matches 7 bases. CDR3 coding DNA: TGTGCTAGTGGTTTGGTAAGGGACAGCCAAGAGACCCAGTACTTC. Translated: CASGLVRDSQETQYF. Combining the CDR3 with reference TRBV12-5 and TRBJ2-5 gives the whole variable domain DARVTQTPRHKVTEMGQEVTMRCQPILGHNTVFWYRQTMMQGLELLAYFRNRAPLDDSGMPKDRFSAEMPDATLATLKIQPSEPRDSAVYFCASGLVRDSQETQYFGPGTRLLVL.